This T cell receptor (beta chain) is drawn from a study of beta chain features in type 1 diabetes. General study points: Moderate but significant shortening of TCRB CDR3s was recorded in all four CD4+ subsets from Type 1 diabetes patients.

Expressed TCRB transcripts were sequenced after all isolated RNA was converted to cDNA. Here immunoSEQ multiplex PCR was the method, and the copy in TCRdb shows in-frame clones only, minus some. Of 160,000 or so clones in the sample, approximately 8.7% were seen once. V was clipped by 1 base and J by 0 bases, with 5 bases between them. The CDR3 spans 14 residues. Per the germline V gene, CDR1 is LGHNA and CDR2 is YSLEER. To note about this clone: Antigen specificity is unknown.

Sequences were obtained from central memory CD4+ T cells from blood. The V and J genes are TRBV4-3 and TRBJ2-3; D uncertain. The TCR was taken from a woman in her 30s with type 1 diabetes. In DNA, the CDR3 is TGCGCCAGCAGCCAAGTCCTAAGCACAGATACGCAGTATTTT. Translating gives CASSQVLSTDTQYF.